The rows below give T cell receptor beta chains drawn from one sample of a study of Ad26.COV2.S vaccination and SARS-CoV-2 variants. Clones were read by immunoSEQ multiplex PCR, and TCRdb kept only the in-frame ones, dropping some. The repertoire holds about 400,000 clones, with about nine tenths as singletons. The sequences come from peripheral blood, collected in a trial of Ad26.COV2.S vaccine versus placebo. Every receptor here comes from a person aged 18-60 years who received the Ad26.COV2.S COVID-19 vaccine or a placebo. Each CDR3 is given with its conserved first and last residue. The order of the fields is V gene, CDR3 protein.

v_call: TRBV6-5; cdr3_aa: CASSRDRNGYTF
v_call: TRBV9; cdr3_aa: CASSPRDSRLGGTGELFF
v_call: TRBV7-8; cdr3_aa: CASRAAGFHEQFF
v_call: TRBV3-1/TRBV3-2; cdr3_aa: CASSQEAGAYNSPLHF
v_call: TRBV9; cdr3_aa: CASSVRGGGTEAFF
v_call: TRBV5-6; cdr3_aa: CASSAGGLSPLHF
v_call: TRBV29-1; cdr3_aa: CSAHLGDRGLDEQFF
v_call: TRBV5-6; cdr3_aa: CASSLVQGASYNEQFF
v_call: TRBV6-5; cdr3_aa: CASSYGLAGTGYGYTF
v_call: TRBV20-1; cdr3_aa: CSASMGARGYTF
v_call: TRBV7-9; cdr3_aa: CASSLGMGVATNEKLFF
v_call: TRBV5-1; cdr3_aa: CASSVQSHNSPLHF
v_call: TRBV5-1; cdr3_aa: CASSLYGSRYEQYF
v_call: TRBV11-2; cdr3_aa: CASSPEQESSYEQYF
v_call: TRBV6-2/TRBV6-3; cdr3_aa: CASTPFQTVPNSPLHF
v_call: TRBV9; cdr3_aa: CASSVGTGRLNEKLFF
v_call: TRBV2; cdr3_aa: CASSLRGGQGETQYF
v_call: TRBV4-3; cdr3_aa: CASSHDTGRPSYEQYF
v_call: TRBV5-6; cdr3_aa: CASSLTDYEQYF
v_call: TRBV9; cdr3_aa: CASTAGMDGYTF
v_call: TRBV7-9; cdr3_aa: CASSLAGQGSRYGYTF
v_call: TRBV4-3; cdr3_aa: CASSQEDGNEKLFF
v_call: TRBV18; cdr3_aa: CASSPPGTVSYEQYF
v_call: TRBV6-1; cdr3_aa: CASSEVRYSNQPQHF
v_call: TRBV5-1; cdr3_aa: CARGGSGTPTGQPQHF
v_call: TRBV7-9; cdr3_aa: CASSPMGRRVNTEAFF
v_call: TRBV19; cdr3_aa: CASSINRGLFSGANVLTF
v_call: TRBV13; cdr3_aa: CASSSRTSGTTYEQYF
v_call: TRBV15; cdr3_aa: CATSRSGAVYEQYF
v_call: TRBV9; cdr3_aa: CASSGTGLNEQYF
v_call: TRBV5-1; cdr3_aa: CASSFGGTGELFF
v_call: TRBV18; cdr3_aa: CASSPPKPGLAGALSTDTQYF
v_call: TRBV6-5; cdr3_aa: CASSYSRKVYEQYF
v_call: TRBV9; cdr3_aa: CASSALTSFSDTQYF
v_call: TRBV27; cdr3_aa: CASSLADSHSYEQYF
v_call: TRBV9; cdr3_aa: CASSVGRGHSINEQFF
v_call: TRBV7-9; cdr3_aa: CASSLGPTGSTYEQYF
v_call: TRBV18; cdr3_aa: CASSPQSREAEAFF
v_call: TRBV6-5; cdr3_aa: CASSYSGTSNNEQFF
v_call: TRBV30; cdr3_aa: CAWLNTEAFF
v_call: TRBV28; cdr3_aa: CASSPSAKGAKYEQYF
v_call: TRBV5-1; cdr3_aa: CASSLTSAGGNEQFF
v_call: TRBV27; cdr3_aa: CASSMQPSGGPPNEQFF
v_call: TRBV30; cdr3_aa: CAWNPPPAGLYYEQYF
v_call: TRBV3-1/TRBV3-2; cdr3_aa: CASREKRGSKTQYF
v_call: TRBV2; cdr3_aa: CASSERDLHATPLDEQFF
v_call: TRBV12-3/TRBV12-4; cdr3_aa: CASSLTGAGELFF
v_call: TRBV18; cdr3_aa: CASSFSTGHKYF
v_call: TRBV11-2; cdr3_aa: CASSSRAGGFNEKLFF
v_call: TRBV7-6; cdr3_aa: CASSLLAGGRETQYF
v_call: TRBV7-2; cdr3_aa: CASSLGTGVGEQYF